This T cell receptor (beta chain) was profiled in a study of tissue T cells after allogeneic stem cell transplantation. Regarding time point: mouse harvest day 14 after allogeneic transplant. Each mouse received 10^7 T-cell-depleted marrow cells plus 10^6 splenic CD5+ T cells by tail vein. A remark on this clone: No antigen is known for it. These gene names are mouse names. The read terminates 1 residue ahead of where the CDR3 ends, so the germline J gene completes it.

Overall study results and limits: Within patients, tissue anatomy strongly shaped TCR repertoire composition.

V was clipped by 3 bases and J by 9 bases, with 12 bases between them. The CDR3 spans 12 residues. Germline CDR1 SGHSA, CDR2 FRNQAP. Method: immunoSEQ multiplex PCR; TCRdb's copy keeps in-frame clones and lacks some. The data contain around 2,000 clones, under 55% of them seen just once; the ten biggest clones take up around 22%. This clonotype was sampled from a female BALB/c mouse given C57BL/6 T cells with graft-versus-host disease after an allogeneic hematopoietic cell transplant. Material for sequencing was lymph node tissue. This chain joins TRBV16 and TRBJ2-7; possibly TRBD1 or TRBD2 for D (5 bases each). The CDR3 here is CASSLGGGGQYF. The sequenced CDR3 bases are TGTGCAAGCAGCTTGGGTGGCGGGGGACAGTAC.